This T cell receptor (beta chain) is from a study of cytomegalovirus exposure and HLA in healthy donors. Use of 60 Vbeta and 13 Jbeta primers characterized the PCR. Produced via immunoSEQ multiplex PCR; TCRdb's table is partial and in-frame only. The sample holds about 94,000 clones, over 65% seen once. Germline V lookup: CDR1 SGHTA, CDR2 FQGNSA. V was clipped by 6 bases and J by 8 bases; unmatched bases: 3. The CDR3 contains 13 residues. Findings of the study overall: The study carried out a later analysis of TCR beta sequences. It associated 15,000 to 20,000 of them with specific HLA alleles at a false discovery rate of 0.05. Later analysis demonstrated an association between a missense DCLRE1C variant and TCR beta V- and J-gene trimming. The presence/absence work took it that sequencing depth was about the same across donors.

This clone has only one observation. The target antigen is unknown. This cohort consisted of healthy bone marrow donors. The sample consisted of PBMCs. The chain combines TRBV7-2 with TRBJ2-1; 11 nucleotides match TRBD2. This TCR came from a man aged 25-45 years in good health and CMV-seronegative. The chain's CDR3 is CASSVSGGDEQFF. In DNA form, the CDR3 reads TGTGCCAGCAGTGTTAGCGGGGGGGATGAGCAGTTCTTC.